The entry below describes one TCR beta chain. What it recognizes is unknown. The entry originates in a study of cytomegalovirus exposure and HLA in healthy donors. Background on the study: Assignment to the Caucasian-associated ancestry cluster applied to around 76% of the approximately 420 genotyped donors.

Whole-study findings and limits: Available immune exposure information was restricted to CMV serostatus only. The authors listed 164 TCR beta chains as cytomegalovirus-associated.

13 Jbeta primers and 60 Vbeta primers were used for the PCR. TCRdb keeps only in-frame clones here, not all; method: immunoSEQ multiplex PCR. The sample records roughly 140,000 clones, about 80% being singletons. This receptor was taken from a middle-aged man in good health and CMV-seropositive. Input material: PBMCs.

The CDR3 DNA reads as TGTGCCAGCAGACTAGCGGGAGAGACCCAGTACTTC. It yields the protein CASRLAGETQYF. The rearrangement links TRBV19 to TRBJ2-5; 10 bases line up with TRBD2. Losses at the gene ends were 9 bases for V and 4 bases for J; bases not matched to a gene: 2. Germline V gene lookup returns CDR1 LNHDA and CDR2 SQIVND (reference sequence). The length of the CDR3 is 12 residues.